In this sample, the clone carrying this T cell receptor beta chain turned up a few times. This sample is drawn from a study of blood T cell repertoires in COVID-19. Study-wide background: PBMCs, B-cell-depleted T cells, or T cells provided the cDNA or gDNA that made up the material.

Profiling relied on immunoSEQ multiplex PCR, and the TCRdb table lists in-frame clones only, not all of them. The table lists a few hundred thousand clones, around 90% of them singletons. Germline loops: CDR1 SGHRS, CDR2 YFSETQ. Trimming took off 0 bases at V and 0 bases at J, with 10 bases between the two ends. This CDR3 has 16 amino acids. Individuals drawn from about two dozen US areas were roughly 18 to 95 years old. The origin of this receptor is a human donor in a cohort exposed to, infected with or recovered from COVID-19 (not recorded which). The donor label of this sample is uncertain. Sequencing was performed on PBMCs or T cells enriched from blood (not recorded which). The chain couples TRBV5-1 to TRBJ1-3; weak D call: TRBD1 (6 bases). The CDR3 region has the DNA TGCGCCAGCAGCTTGGGACAGGAGAGCTCTGGAAACACCATATATTTT. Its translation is CASSLGQESSGNTIYF.